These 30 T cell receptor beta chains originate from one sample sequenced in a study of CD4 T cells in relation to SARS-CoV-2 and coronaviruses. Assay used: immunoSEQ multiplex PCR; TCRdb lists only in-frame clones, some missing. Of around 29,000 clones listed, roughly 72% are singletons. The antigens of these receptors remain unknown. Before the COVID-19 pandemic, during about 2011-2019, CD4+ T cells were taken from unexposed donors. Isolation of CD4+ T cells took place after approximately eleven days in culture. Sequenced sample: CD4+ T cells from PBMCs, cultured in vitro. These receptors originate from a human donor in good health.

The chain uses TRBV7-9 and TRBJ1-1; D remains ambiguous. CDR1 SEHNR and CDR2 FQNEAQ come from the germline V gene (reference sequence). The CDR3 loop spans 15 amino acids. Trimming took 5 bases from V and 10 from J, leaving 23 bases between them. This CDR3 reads CASSLVDGGSVPAFF. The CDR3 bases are TGTGCCAGCAGCCTCGTAGATGGAGGGAGCGTACCAGCTTTCTTT.

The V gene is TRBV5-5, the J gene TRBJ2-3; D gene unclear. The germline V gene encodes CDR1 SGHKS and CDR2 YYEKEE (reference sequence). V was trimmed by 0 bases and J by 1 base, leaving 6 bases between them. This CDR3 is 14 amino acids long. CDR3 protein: CASSLVRGTDTQYF. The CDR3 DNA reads TGTGCCAGCAGCTTGGTCCGGGGCACAGATACGCAGTATTTT. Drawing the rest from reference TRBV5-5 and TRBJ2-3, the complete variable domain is DAGVTQSPTHLIKTRGQQVTLRCSPISGHKSVSWYQQVLGQGPQFIFQYYEKEERGRGNFPDRFSARQFPNYSSELNVNALLLGDSALYLCASSLVRGTDTQYFGPGTRLTVL.

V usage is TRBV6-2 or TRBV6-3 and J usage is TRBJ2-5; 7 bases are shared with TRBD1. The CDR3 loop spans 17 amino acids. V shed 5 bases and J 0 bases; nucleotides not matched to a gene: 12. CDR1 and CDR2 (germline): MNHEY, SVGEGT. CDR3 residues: CASSAPGTAPYQETQYF. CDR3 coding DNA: TGTGCCAGCAGTGCCCCCGGGACAGCTCCGTACCAAGAGACCCAGTACTTC.

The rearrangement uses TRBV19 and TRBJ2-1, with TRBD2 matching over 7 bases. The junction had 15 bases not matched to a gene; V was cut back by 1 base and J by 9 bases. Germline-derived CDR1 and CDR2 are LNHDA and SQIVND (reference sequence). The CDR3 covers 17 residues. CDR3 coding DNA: TGTGCCAGTAGTATAGGTCTAAGCGGGGCTCTCGAGGGTGAGCAGTTCTTC. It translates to CASSIGLSGALEGEQFF. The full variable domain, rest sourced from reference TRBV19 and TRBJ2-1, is DGGITQSPKYLFRKEGQNVTLSCEQNLNHDAMYWYRQDPGQGLRLIYYSQIVNDFQKGDIAEGYSVSREKKESFPLTVTSAQKNPTAFYLCASSIGLSGALEGEQFFGPGTRLTVL.

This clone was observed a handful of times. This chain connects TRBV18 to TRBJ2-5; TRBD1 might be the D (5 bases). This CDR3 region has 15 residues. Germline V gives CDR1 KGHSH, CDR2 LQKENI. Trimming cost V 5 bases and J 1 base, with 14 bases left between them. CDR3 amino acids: CASSVEQGSQETQYF. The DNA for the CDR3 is TGTGCCAGCTCAGTAGAGCAGGGAAGCCAAGAGACCCAGTACTTC.

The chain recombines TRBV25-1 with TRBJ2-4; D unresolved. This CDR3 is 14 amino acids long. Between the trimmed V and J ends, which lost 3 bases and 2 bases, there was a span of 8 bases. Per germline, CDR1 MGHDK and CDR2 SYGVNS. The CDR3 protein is CASSDYGSKNIQYF. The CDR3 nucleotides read TGTGCCAGCAGTGATTATGGGTCCAAAAACATTCAGTACTTC.

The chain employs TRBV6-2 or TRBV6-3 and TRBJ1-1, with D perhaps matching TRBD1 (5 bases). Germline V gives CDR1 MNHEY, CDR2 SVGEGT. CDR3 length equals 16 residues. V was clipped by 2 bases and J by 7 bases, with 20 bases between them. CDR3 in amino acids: CASSYPSRRTSIEAFF. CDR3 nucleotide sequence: TGTGCCAGCAGTTACCCTAGCCGAAGGACAAGCATTGAAGCTTTCTTT.

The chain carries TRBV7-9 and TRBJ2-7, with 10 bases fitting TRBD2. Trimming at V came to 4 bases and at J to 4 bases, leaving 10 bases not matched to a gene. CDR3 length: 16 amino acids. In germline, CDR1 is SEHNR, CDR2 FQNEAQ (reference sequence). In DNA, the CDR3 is TGTGCCAGCAGCTCAGGCGGTAGCGGGAGGAGGTACGAGCAGTACTTC. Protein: CASSSGGSGRRYEQYF.

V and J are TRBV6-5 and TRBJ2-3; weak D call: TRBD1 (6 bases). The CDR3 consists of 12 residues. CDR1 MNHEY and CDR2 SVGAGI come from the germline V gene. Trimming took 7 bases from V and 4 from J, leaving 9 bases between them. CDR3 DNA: TGTGCCAGCATGGGGGCCTCAGATACGCAGTATTTT. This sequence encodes CASMGASDTQYF.

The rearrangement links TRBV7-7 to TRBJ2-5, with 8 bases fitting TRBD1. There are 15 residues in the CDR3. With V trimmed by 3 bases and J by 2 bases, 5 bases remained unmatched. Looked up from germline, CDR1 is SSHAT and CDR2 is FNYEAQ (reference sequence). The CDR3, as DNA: TGTGCCAGCAGCTTCGGACAGGGCGGACAAGAGACCCAGTACTTC. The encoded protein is CASSFGQGGQETQYF.

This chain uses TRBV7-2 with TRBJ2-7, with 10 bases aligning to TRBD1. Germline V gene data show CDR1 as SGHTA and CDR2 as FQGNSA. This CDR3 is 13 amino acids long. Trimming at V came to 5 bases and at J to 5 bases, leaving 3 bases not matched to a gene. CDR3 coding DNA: TGTGCCAGCAGCCGGGACAGGGGCCACGAGCAGTACTTC. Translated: CASSRDRGHEQYF.

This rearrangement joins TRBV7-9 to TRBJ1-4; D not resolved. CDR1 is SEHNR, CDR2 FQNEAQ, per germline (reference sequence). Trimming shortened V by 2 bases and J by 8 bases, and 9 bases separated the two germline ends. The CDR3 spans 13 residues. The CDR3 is CASSLLTGEKLFF. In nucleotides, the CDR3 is TGTGCCAGCAGCTTACTTACCGGCGAAAAACTGTTTTTT.

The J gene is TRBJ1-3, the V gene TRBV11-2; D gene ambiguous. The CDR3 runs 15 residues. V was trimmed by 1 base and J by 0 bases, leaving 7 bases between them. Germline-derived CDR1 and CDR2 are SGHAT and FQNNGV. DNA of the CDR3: TGTGCCAGCAGCTTAGTCGACGGCTCTGGAAACACCATATATTTT. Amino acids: CASSLVDGSGNTIYF.

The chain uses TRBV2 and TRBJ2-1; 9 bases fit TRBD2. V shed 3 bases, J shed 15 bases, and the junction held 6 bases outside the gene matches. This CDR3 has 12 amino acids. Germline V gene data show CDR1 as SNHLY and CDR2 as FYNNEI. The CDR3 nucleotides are TGTGCCAGCAGTGAGCATAGCGGGAGACCGTTCTTC. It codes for CASSEHSGRPFF. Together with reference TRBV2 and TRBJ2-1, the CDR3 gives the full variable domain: EPEVTQTPSHQVTQMGQEVILRCVPISNHLYFYWYRQILGQKVEFLVSFYNNEISEKSEIFDDQFSVERPDGSNFTLKIRSTKLEDSAMYFCASSEHSGRPFFGPGTRLTVL.

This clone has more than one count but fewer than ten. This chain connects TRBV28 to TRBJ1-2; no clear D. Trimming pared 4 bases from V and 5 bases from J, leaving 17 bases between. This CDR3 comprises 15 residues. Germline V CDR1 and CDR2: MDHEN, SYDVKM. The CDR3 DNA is TGTGCCAGCAGTTATAGTGGCGGACGAAGATATGGCTACACCTTC. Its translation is CASSYSGGRRYGYTF.

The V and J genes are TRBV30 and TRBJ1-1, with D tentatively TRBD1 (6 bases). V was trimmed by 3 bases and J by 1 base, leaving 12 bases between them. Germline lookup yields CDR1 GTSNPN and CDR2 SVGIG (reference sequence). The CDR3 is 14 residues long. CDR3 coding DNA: TGTGCCTGGAGCCCCGCCAGGGGGAACACTGAAGCTTTCTTT. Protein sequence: CAWSPARGNTEAFF. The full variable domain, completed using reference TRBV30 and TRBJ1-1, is SQTIHQWPATLVQPVGSPLSLECTVEGTSNPNLYWYRQAAGRGLQLLFYSVGIGQISSEVPQNLSASRPQDRQFILSSKKLLLSDSGFYLCAWSPARGNTEAFFGQGTRLTVV.

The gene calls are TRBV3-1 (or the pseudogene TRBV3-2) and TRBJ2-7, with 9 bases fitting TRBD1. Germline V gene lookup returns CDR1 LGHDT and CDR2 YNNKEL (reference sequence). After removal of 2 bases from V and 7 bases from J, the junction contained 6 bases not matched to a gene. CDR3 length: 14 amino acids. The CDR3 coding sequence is TGTGCCAGCAGCCAAATACAGGGGGCCAGGGAGCAGTACTTC. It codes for CASSQIQGAREQYF.

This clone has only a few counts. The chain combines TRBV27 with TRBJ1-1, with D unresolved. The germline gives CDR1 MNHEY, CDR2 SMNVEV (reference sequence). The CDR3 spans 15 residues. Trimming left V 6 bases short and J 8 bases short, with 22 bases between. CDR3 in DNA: TGTGCCAGCAGACCGATTCCCCGTGGGCAGAGAGAAGCTTTCTTT. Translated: CASRPIPRGQREAFF.

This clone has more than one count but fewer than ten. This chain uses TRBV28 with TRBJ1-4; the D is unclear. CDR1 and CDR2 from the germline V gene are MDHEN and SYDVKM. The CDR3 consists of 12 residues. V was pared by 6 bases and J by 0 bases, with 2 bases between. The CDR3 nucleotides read TGTGCCAGCAGGACAACTAATGAAAAACTGTTTTTT. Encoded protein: CASRTTNEKLFF.

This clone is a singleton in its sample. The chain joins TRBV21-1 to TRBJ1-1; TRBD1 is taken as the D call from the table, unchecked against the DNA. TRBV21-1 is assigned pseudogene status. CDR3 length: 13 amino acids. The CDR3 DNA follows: TGTGCCAGCAGCAAACGGCAGGACACTGAAGCTTTCTTT. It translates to CASSKRQDTEAFF.

The CDR3 region is CASSRLAGGYEQYF. The CDR3 nucleotides are TGTGCCAGCAGCCGACTAGCGGGAGGCTACGAGCAGTACTTC. This sequence joins TRBV7-8 and TRBJ2-7, with 13 nucleotides matching TRBD2. CDR3 length equals 14 residues. CDR1 and CDR2 from the germline V gene are SGHVS and FQNEAQ. The V segment lost 5 bases and the J segment 3 bases; nucleotides outside the gene matches: 1.

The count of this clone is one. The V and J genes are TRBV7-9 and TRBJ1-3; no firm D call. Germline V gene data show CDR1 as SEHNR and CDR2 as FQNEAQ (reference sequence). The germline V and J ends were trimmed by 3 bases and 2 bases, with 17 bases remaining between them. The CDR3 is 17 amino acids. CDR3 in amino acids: CASSFPRGGLPGNTIYF. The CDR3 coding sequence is TGTGCCAGCAGCTTCCCCCGGGGAGGGCTGCCTGGAAACACCATATATTTT.

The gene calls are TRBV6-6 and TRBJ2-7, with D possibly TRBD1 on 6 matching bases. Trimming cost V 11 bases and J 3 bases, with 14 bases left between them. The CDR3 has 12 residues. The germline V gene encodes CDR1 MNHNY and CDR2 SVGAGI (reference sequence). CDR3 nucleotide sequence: TGTGCCCCGGACAGAATGGTCTACGAGCAGTACTTC. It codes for CAPDRMVYEQYF.

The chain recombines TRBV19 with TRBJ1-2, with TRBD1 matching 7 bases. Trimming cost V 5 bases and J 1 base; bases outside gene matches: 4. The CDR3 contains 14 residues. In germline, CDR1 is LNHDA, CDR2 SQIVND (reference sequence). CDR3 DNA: TGTGCCAGTAGTCCAGGGGGAGGTAACTATGGCTACACCTTC. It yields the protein CASSPGGGNYGYTF.

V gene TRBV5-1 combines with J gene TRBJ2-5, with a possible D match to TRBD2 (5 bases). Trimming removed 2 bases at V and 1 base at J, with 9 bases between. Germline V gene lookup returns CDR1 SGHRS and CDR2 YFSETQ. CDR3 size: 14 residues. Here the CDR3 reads CASSFSAGQETQYF. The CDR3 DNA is TGCGCCAGCAGCTTCTCGGCGGGCCAAGAGACCCAGTACTTC.

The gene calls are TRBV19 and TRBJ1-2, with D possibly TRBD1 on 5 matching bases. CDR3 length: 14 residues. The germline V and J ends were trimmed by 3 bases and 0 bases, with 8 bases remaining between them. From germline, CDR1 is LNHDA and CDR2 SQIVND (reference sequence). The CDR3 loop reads CASSMDTANYGYTF. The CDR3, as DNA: TGTGCCAGTAGTATGGACACAGCTAACTATGGCTACACCTTC.

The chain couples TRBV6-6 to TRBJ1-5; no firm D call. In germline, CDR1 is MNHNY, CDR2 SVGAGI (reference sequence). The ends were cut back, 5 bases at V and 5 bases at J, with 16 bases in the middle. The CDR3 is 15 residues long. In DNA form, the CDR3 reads TGTGCCAGCAGTATCCAAACGGGTGTGGATCAGCCCCAGCATTTT. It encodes CASSIQTGVDQPQHF.

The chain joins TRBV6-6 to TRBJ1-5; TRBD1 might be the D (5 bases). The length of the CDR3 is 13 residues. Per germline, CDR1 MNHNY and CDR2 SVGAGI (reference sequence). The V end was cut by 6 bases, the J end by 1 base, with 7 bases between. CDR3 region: CASSEGSNQPQHF. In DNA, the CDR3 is TGTGCCAGCAGCGAGGGGAGCAATCAGCCCCAGCATTTT.

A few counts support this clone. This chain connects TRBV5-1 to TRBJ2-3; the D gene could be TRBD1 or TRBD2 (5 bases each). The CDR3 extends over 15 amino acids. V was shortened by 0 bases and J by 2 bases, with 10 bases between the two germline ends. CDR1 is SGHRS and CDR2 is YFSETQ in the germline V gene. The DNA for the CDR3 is TGCGCCAGCAGCTTGGTGAGGGGCCTCACAGATACGCAGTATTTT. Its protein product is CASSLVRGLTDTQYF.

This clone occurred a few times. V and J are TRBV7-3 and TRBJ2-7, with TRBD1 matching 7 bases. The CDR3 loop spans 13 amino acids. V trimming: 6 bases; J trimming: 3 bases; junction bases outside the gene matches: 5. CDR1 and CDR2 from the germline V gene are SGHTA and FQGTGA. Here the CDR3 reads CASSPGQDYEQYF. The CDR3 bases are TGTGCCAGCAGTCCCGGACAGGACTACGAGCAGTACTTC. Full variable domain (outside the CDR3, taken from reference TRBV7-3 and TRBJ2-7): GAGVSQTPSNKVTEKGKYVELRCDPISGHTALYWYRQSLGQGPEFLIYFQGTGAADDSGLPNDRFFAVRPEGSVSTLKIQRTERGDSAVYLCASSPGQDYEQYFGPGTRLTVT.